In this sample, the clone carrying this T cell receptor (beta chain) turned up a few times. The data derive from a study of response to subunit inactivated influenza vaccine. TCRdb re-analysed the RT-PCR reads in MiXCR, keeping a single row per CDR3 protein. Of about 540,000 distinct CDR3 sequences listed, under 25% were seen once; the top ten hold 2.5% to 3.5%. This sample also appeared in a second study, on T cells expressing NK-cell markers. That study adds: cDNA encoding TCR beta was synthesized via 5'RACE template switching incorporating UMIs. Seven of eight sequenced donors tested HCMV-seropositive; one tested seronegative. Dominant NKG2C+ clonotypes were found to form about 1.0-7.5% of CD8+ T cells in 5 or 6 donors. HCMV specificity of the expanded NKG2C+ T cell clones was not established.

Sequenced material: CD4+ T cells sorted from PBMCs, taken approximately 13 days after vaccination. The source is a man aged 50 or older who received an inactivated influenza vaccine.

The CDR3 region has the DNA TGCGCCAGCAGTCTAATTCCTCCCGGGGGCTCTGGCACAGATACGCAGTATTTT. As protein: CASSLIPPGGSGTDTQYF. The chain links TRBV5-1 to TRBJ2-3, with D possibly being TRBD1 or TRBD2 (6 bases each). This CDR3 spans 18 amino acids. CDR1 and CDR2 (germline): SGHRS, YFSETQ. V was clipped by 5 bases and J by 1 base, with 23 bases between them.